The rows below give T cell receptor beta chains drawn from one sample of a study of early T cells in non-severe SARS-CoV-2 infection. Each CDR3 protein gets one entry after TCRdb re-called the 5' RACE reads with MiXCR. This table has tens of thousands of distinct CDR3 sequences, about 14% appearing once. The sequenced sample was whole blood, obtained at baseline. The source is an adult who was a healthcare worker with PCR-confirmed SARS-CoV-2 infection or an uninfected control (not recorded which). CDR3s include the opening cysteine and the closing phenylalanine or tryptophan. Fields, in order: J gene, D gene, V gene, clone size, CDR3 DNA, CDR3 protein. A D gene is named only where the DNA matches it firmly. Size values are once, few and many counts, or a class for expanded clones, and some rows have none.

j_call: TRBJ2-3
d_call: NA
v_call: TRBV24-1
clone_size: NA
cdr3_nt: TGTGCCACCAGTGGACCCACAGATACGCAGTATTTT
cdr3_aa: CATSGPTDTQYF

j_call: TRBJ2-7
d_call: TRBD2
v_call: TRBV20-1
clone_size: NA
cdr3_nt: TGCAGTGCGACCGGGACTAGCGGCGAGCAGTACTTC
cdr3_aa: CSATGTSGEQYF

j_call: TRBJ1-5
d_call: NA
v_call: TRBV7-9
clone_size: many
cdr3_nt: TGTGCCAGCAGCTGGGGGGATCAGCCCCAGCATTTT
cdr3_aa: CASSWGDQPQHF

j_call: TRBJ2-7
d_call: TRBD1
v_call: TRBV5-4
clone_size: NA
cdr3_nt: TGTGCCAGCAGCCGCCCCAAAGGACAGGGGAGCGACGAGCAGTACTTC
cdr3_aa: CASSRPKGQGSDEQYF

j_call: TRBJ2-3
d_call: NA
v_call: TRBV5-1
clone_size: NA
cdr3_nt: TGCGCCAGCAGCTTACCCCACCTCAGGGTGGATACGCAGTATTTT
cdr3_aa: CASSLPHLRVDTQYF

j_call: TRBJ2-3
d_call: TRBD2
v_call: TRBV2
clone_size: NA
cdr3_nt: TGTGCCAGCAGTGGGGGGACTAGTAGGGAGGCAGATACGCAGTATTTT
cdr3_aa: CASSGGTSREADTQYF

j_call: TRBJ1-2
d_call: NA
v_call: TRBV7-9
clone_size: NA
cdr3_nt: TGTGCCAGCAGCTTAGTGTCCACCGGGCAGGGCTACACCTTC
cdr3_aa: CASSLVSTGQGYTF

j_call: TRBJ1-2
d_call: NA
v_call: TRBV3-1
clone_size: NA
cdr3_nt: TGTGCCAGCAGCCAAGGCAGGGAGAATGGCTACACCTTC
cdr3_aa: CASSQGRENGYTF

j_call: TRBJ2-3
d_call: NA
v_call: TRBV28
clone_size: many
cdr3_nt: TGTGCCAGCAGGGCCGCGGCCGTAGATACGCAGTATTTT
cdr3_aa: CASRAAAVDTQYF

j_call: TRBJ2-3
d_call: NA
v_call: TRBV20-1
clone_size: many
cdr3_nt: TGCAGCTACCTTTTCGGCGGCGGAAGTAGCACAGATACGCAGTATTTT
cdr3_aa: CSYLFGGGSSTDTQYF

j_call: TRBJ2-1
d_call: NA
v_call: TRBV5-1
clone_size: NA
cdr3_nt: TGCGCCAGCCACGCAGGGGGAGGGAGCTCCTACAATGAGCAGTTCTTC
cdr3_aa: CASHAGGGSSYNEQFF

j_call: TRBJ2-7
d_call: TRBD2
v_call: TRBV12-3/TRBV12-4
clone_size: few
cdr3_nt: TGTGCCAGCAGGCAGACTAGCGGGAGGAGCTACGAGCAGTACTTC
cdr3_aa: CASRQTSGRSYEQYF

j_call: TRBJ1-5
d_call: TRBD1
v_call: TRBV2
clone_size: many
cdr3_nt: TGTGCCAGCAGTGGGGACAGAGGGGATCAGCCCCAGCATTTT
cdr3_aa: CASSGDRGDQPQHF

j_call: TRBJ1-2
d_call: TRBD1
v_call: TRBV4-1
clone_size: many
cdr3_nt: TGCGCCAGCAGCCCATCGACAGGGAGAAACTATGGCTACACCTTC
cdr3_aa: CASSPSTGRNYGYTF

j_call: TRBJ2-7
d_call: NA
v_call: TRBV3-1
clone_size: few
cdr3_nt: TGTGCCAGCAGCCAAAGAGGCGGGCACTACGAGCAGTACTTC
cdr3_aa: CASSQRGGHYEQYF